A selection of T cell receptor beta chains follows, all from one sample in a study of blood T cell repertoires in COVID-19. Libraries were prepared by immunoSEQ multiplex PCR; TCRdb keeps only in-frame clonotypes and omits some of them. The sample gives about 230,000 clones, just under 90% of which show up once; around 4.2% is in the top ten. Sequenced material: PBMCs or T cells enriched from blood (not recorded which). These TCRs come from a woman aged 25 to 39 with acute COVID-19. Both conserved end residues are part of each CDR3. Fields, in order: CDR3 length, J gene, V gene, clone size, D gene, CDR3 DNA, CDR3 protein. The D gene is left open where the match is weak. Clone size, where shown, is once, few, many, or a class for clones that have expanded.

>14|TRBJ2-3|TRBV2|NA|TRBD1
TGTGCCAGCAGACAGGGGGCTCCGCCAGATACGCAGTATTTT
CASRQGAPPDTQYF
>16|TRBJ2-3|TRBV11-2|NA|TRBD2
TGTGCCAGCAGCGCTTTAGCGGGGGCGTACACAGATACGCAGTATTTT
CASSALAGAYTDTQYF
>15|TRBJ2-3|TRBV5-1|NA|NA
TGCGCCAGCAGCTTGGGGACTACCTACACAGATACGCAGTATTTT
CASSLGTTYTDTQYF
>14|TRBJ2-5|TRBV5-4|NA|TRBD1
TGTGCCAGCAGCGGGGACAGGGTAGAAGAGACCCAGTACTTC
CASSGDRVEETQYF
>14|TRBJ2-5|TRBV3-1/TRBV3-2|NA|NA
TGTGCCAGCAGCCTCCGGGACTTCCAAGAGACCCAGTACTTC
CASSLRDFQETQYF
>14|TRBJ1-6|TRBV10-1|NA|TRBD1
TGCGCCAGCCATTGGTCAGGGGGGATTTCACCCCTCCACTTT
CASHWSGGISPLHF
>14|TRBJ2-7|TRBV2|NA|NA
TGTGCCTCCAAGCCCTTCGGACAGTCGACGGAGCAGTACTTC
CASKPFGQSTEQYF
>16|TRBJ2-7|TRBV10-3|NA|NA
TGTGCCATCAGAGGTTCGGCCGGGACAACAACCTACGAGCAGTACTTC
CAIRGSAGTTTYEQYF
>14|TRBJ2-7|TRBV7-9|NA|NA
TGTGCCAGCAGTCCTACCCCAAGTCCCTACGAGCAGTACTTC
CASSPTPSPYEQYF
>13|TRBJ2-7|TRBV29-1|NA|NA
TGCAGCGTTGTGGAGGGGGGGGACTACGAGCAGTACTTC
CSVVEGGDYEQYF
>14|TRBJ2-5|TRBV7-6|NA|TRBD1
TGTGCCAGCGGCCGACAGGGGGGGCGAGAGACCCAGTACTTC
CASGRQGGRETQYF
>14|TRBJ1-1|TRBV27|NA|NA
TGTGCCAGCAGTACCCTGGGGGGTGGGACTGAAGCTTTCTTT
CASSTLGGGTEAFF
>13|TRBJ2-7|TRBV30|NA|NA
TGTGCCTGGGACAGGAAGGGCTTTTACGAGCAGTACTTC
CAWDRKGFYEQYF
>16|TRBJ2-2|TRBV7-2|NA|NA
TGTGCCAGCAGCCTTAGACAGGCCCCGAACACCGGGGAGCTGTTTTTT
CASSLRQAPNTGELFF
>20|TRBJ1-6|TRBV19|once|TRBD1
TGTGCCAGTAGTCCAACCCCCCTCGGACAGGGGCTGCAATTCAATTCACCCCTCCACTTT
CASSPTPLGQGLQFNSPLHF
>14|TRBJ1-6|TRBV11-2|NA|TRBD1
TGTGCCAGCAGCTGGACAGGGGGAAATTCACCCCTCCACTTT
CASSWTGGNSPLHF
>17|TRBJ2-2|TRBV9|NA|NA
TGTGCCAGCAGCCTCCGGGACACCCGGTCGAACACCGGGGAGCTGTTTTTT
CASSLRDTRSNTGELFF
>14|TRBJ2-2|TRBV10-3|few|NA
TGTGCCATCAGTGAGGATGATGAGGGCGGGGAGCTGTTTTTT
CAISEDDEGGELFF
>14|TRBJ1-3|TRBV5-1|medium-sized|NA
TGCGCCAGCAGCTTCGGGGGTGGTGGAAACACCATATATTTT
CASSFGGGGNTIYF
>12|TRBJ2-7|TRBV6-2/TRBV6-3|NA|NA
TGTGCCAGCAGCTTTTATCCCTACGAGCAGTACTTC
CASSFYPYEQYF
>16|TRBJ2-1|TRBV7-3|NA|NA
TGTGCCAGCAGCCTTTACGTCGGTTCCTCCTACAATGAGCAGTTCTTC
CASSLYVGSSYNEQFF
>13|TRBJ2-2|TRBV27|NA|NA
TGTGCCAGCCATACAGGGCGCACCGGGGAGCTGTTTTTT
CASHTGRTGELFF
>15|TRBJ2-7|TRBV23-1|NA|TRBD1
TGCGCCAGCAGTCCAACTCGACAGGGCATCGACGAGCAGTACTTC
CASSPTRQGIDEQYF
>18|TRBJ2-1|TRBV13|NA|TRBD1
TGTGCCAGCAGATCACCCCTACGGACAGGACGAGAGCTCAATGAGCAGTTCTTC
CASRSPLRTGRELNEQFF
>16|TRBJ1-2|TRBV11-2|NA|NA
TGTGCCAGCAGCTTAGATCTGTATAGTACCCACTATGGCTACACCTTC
CASSLDLYSTHYGYTF
>14|TRBJ1-5|TRBV6-2/TRBV6-3|NA|NA
TGTGCCAGCAGTTACAGCAATAGCAATCAGCCCCAGCATTTT
CASSYSNSNQPQHF
>15|TRBJ2-3|TRBV5-6|NA|NA
TGTGCCAGCAGCTTGCTGAACAGGCCCACAGATACGCAGTATTTT
CASSLLNRPTDTQYF
>18|TRBJ2-3|TRBV7-9|NA|NA
TGTGCCAGCAGCTTAGTGACGGTGGGGGGACGACGCACAGATACGCAGTATTTT
CASSLVTVGGRRTDTQYF
>13|TRBJ1-1|TRBV27|NA|NA
TGTGCCAGCAGTTTAGGACAAATGGCTGAAGCTTTCTTT
CASSLGQMAEAFF
>16|TRBJ1-5|TRBV28|NA|TRBD1
TGTGCCAGCAGTTTAGGACAGGGGGCTTCGGGACAGCCCCAGCATTTT
CASSLGQGASGQPQHF
>14|TRBJ2-7|TRBV6-5|NA|TRBD1
TGTGCCAGCAGTCCCGGGACAGGTCCCTACGAGCAGTACTTC
CASSPGTGPYEQYF
>13|TRBJ2-1|TRBV10-1|once|TRBD2
TGCGCCAGCATCCGGCTAGCGGGGGATGAGCAGTTCTTC
CASIRLAGDEQFF
>13|TRBJ1-2|TRBV19|NA|NA
TGTGCCAGTAGTATCCCAGATAACTATGGCTACACCTTC
CASSIPDNYGYTF
>11|TRBJ2-1|TRBV6-5|NA|NA
TGTGCCAGCAGGCAGGGAAATGAGCAGTTCTTC
CASRQGNEQFF
>15|TRBJ1-5|TRBV19|NA|NA
TGTGCCAGTAGTATAGAGGGGGGTCCCAATCAGCCCCAGCATTTT
CASSIEGGPNQPQHF
>14|TRBJ1-5|TRBV5-1|NA|NA
TGCGCCAGCAGCTTGGACGGACAAAATCAGCCCCAGCATTTT
CASSLDGQNQPQHF
>14|TRBJ1-5|TRBV6-5|NA|NA
TGTGCCAGCAGGGGAGGGTATAGCAATCAGCCCCAGCATTTT
CASRGGYSNQPQHF
>16|TRBJ2-7|TRBV6-5|NA|TRBD2
TGTGCCAGCAGTTACTCTCCTTCCAGACTAGCGGAGGAGCAGTACTTC
CASSYSPSRLAEEQYF
>15|TRBJ1-4|TRBV25-1|once|NA
TGTGCCAGCAGTGAAGGTGGCGGGTCGAGTGAAAAACTGTTTTTT
CASSEGGGSSEKLFF
>14|TRBJ1-3|TRBV28|NA|NA
TGTGCCAGCAGTAACGGACAGTGGGGAAACACCATATATTTT
CASSNGQWGNTIYF
>19|TRBJ2-1|TRBV7-2|NA|TRBD2
TGTGCCAGCAGCTATAAGCCCCTAGCGGGGGGGCACTCCTACAATGAGCAGTTCTTC
CASSYKPLAGGHSYNEQFF
>21|TRBJ2-6|TRBV30|NA|TRBD1
TGTGCCTGGAGTGTAGGCTTGTTAGGCAGGGGGCGAAGTCGTGGGGCCAACGTCCTGACTTTC
CAWSVGLLGRGRSRGANVLTF
>13|TRBJ1-2|TRBV4-3|NA|NA
TGCGCCAGCAGCCAAACAGGGCCCGATGGCTACACCTTC
CASSQTGPDGYTF
>15|TRBJ2-7|TRBV4-1|NA|NA
TGCGCCAGCAGCATGGTGGGAGAGTCCTCCTACGAGCAGTACTTC
CASSMVGESSYEQYF
>13|TRBJ1-1|TRBV18|few|NA
TGTGCCAGCTCACCTGGACAGAGGACTGAAGCTTTCTTT
CASSPGQRTEAFF
>14|TRBJ2-7|TRBV5-1|NA|TRBD2
TGCGCCAGCAGCGGGACTAGCGGATCCTACGAGCAGTACTTC
CASSGTSGSYEQYF
>12|TRBJ1-5|TRBV5-6|NA|NA
TGTGCCAGCAGCTTGAGAGCTCAGCCCCAGCATTTT
CASSLRAQPQHF
>13|TRBJ1-5|TRBV4-1|once|NA
TGCGCCAGCAGCGGAACAGGGTGGTGGCCCCAGCATTTT
CASSGTGWWPQHF
>15|TRBJ2-7|TRBV6-4|NA|TRBD1
TGTGCCAGCAGCCTACCGGGACAGGGGCCCGACGAGCAGTACTTC
CASSLPGQGPDEQYF